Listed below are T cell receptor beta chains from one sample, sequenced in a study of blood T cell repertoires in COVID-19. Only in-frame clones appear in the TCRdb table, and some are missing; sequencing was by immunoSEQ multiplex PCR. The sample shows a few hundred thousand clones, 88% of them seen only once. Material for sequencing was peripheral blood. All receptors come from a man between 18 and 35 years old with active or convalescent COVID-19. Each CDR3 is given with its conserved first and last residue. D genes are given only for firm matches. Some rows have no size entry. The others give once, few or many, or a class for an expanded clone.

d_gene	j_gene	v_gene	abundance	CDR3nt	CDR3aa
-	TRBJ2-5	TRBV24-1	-	TGTGCCACCAGTGATTTCCGGTCAGAGACCCAGTACTTC	CATSDFRSETQYF
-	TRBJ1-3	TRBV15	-	TGTGCCACCAGCAGAGATCGGGGGTCTGGAAACACCATATATTTT	CATSRDRGSGNTIYF
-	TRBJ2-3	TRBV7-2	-	TGTGCCAGCAGCTTAGTGTGGGGGGGCCGAGATACGCAGTATTTT	CASSLVWGGRDTQYF
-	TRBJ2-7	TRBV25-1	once	TGTGCCAGCAGTGGGCCGCGCGCCAGGAGACTAGACTACGAGCAGTACTTC	CASSGPRARRLDYEQYF
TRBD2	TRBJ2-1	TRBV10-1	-	TGCGCCAGCAGTGAGTCGATAGGGTGCGGGGGGTGCTACAATGAGCAGTTCTTC	CASSESIGCGGCYNEQFF
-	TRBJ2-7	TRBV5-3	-	TGTGCCAGAAGCCACTTTTCTTCCCCTACCTACGAGCAGTACTTC	CARSHFSSPTYEQYF
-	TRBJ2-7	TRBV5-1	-	TGCGCCAGCAGCTTCTTCTCGGTGGGCAGCCAGTCCGAGCAGTACTTC	CASSFFSVGSQSEQYF
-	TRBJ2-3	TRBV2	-	TGTGCCACCGAGTCTTCTGATACGCAGTATTTT	CATESSDTQYF
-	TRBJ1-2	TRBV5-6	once	TGTGCCAGCAGCCCCCTAGGAGTAAGAGGCTACACCTTC	CASSPLGVRGYTF
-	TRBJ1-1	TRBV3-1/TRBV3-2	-	TGTGCCAGCAGCCAAGCAAGCCAAACTTTCTTT	CASSQASQTFF
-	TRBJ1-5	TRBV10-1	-	TGCGCCAGCAGTGGCGGTAGCAATCAGCCCCAGCATTTT	CASSGGSNQPQHF
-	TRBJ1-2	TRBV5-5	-	TGTGCCAGCAGCTTGAGGTTGGGCCTCTATGGCTACACCTTC	CASSLRLGLYGYTF
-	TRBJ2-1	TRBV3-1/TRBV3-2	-	TGTGCCAGCAGACCAAAACCCGTACCCGGGGGGCGCTACAATGAGCAGTTCTTC	CASRPKPVPGGRYNEQFF
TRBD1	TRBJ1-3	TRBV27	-	TGTGCCACCAAACCGCGGACAGGGTCTGGAAACACCATATATTTT	CATKPRTGSGNTIYF
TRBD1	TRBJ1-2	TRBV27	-	TGTGCCAGCAGTTTGGGACAGACCAACTATGGCTACACCTTC	CASSLGQTNYGYTF
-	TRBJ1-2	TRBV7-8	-	TGTGCCAGCAGCTTAGCGTCCCCGGGATATGGCTACACCTTC	CASSLASPGYGYTF
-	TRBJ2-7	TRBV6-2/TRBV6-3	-	TGTGCCAGCAGTTACAGCAGGCTCTACGAGCAGTACTTC	CASSYSRLYEQYF
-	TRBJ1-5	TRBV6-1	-	TGTGCCAGCAGTGAATTGGCAGGGAATTTGTATCAGCCCCAGCATTTT	CASSELAGNLYQPQHF
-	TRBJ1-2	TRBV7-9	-	TGTGCCAGCAGCCTTACCGGGACACAACCTAACTATGGCTACACCTTC	CASSLTGTQPNYGYTF
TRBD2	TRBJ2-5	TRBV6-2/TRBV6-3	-	TGTGCCAGCAGTCTGGGGACTAGCGGGGGGGCCCAAGAGACCCAGTACTTC	CASSLGTSGGAQETQYF
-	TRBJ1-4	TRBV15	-	TGTGCCACAGGTACAGGGAGTGGCGAAAAACTGTTTTTT	CATGTGSGEKLFF
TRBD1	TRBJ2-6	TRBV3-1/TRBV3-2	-	TGTGCCAGCAGCCCGACAGGGATCGGGGCCAACGTCCTGACTTTC	CASSPTGIGANVLTF
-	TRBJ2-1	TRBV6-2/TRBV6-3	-	TGTGCCAGCAGTTCAGGGGGGTCTAGCTACAATGAGCAGTTCTTC	CASSSGGSSYNEQFF
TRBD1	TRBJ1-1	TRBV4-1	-	TGCGCCAGCAGCTCACCACCGGGACAGGGTTCTCTGAACACTGAAGCTTTCTTT	CASSSPPGQGSLNTEAFF
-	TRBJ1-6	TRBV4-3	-	TGCGCCAGCCAGGGTTCCTATAATTCACCCCTCCACTTT	CASQGSYNSPLHF
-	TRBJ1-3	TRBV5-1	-	TGCGCCAGCAGCTTAGAGGACAGCTCTGGAAACACCATATATTTT	CASSLEDSSGNTIYF
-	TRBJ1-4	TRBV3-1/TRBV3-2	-	TGTGCCAGCACCGCAACTAATGAAAAACTGTTTTTT	CASTATNEKLFF
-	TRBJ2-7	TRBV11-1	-	TGTGCCAGCCAGGGGCAGGGAGCCTACGAGCAGTACTTC	CASQGQGAYEQYF